This is a list of T cell receptor beta chains from one sample in a study of cytomegalovirus exposure and HLA in healthy donors. The repertoire was sequenced with immunoSEQ multiplex PCR; TCRdb's copy has only in-frame clones and lacks some. The table includes 100,000 to 150,000 clones, 73% detected once. The sequenced sample was PBMCs. The receptors derive from a man aged 60 to 69 in good health and CMV-seropositive. The CDR3 runs from the conserved cysteine through the conserved F or W. The order of the fields is D gene, V gene, J gene, clone size, CDR3 protein, CDR3 DNA. A D gene is named only where the DNA matches it firmly. Clone size is not always given. Where it is, it says once, few, many or a class for expanded clones.

TRBD1	TRBV30	TRBJ1-1	-	CAWSGTGTEAFF	TGTGCCTGGAGTGGGACAGGCACTGAAGCTTTCTTT
-	TRBV27	TRBJ2-7	-	CASSAGVRQEQYF	TGTGCCAGCAGTGCAGGGGTCCGACAAGAGCAGTACTTC
TRBD2	TRBV5-1	TRBJ2-5	-	CASSFASGGRTQYF	TGCGCCAGCAGCTTCGCTAGCGGGGGGCGGACCCAGTACTTC
TRBD1	TRBV9	TRBJ1-1	-	CASSPQDRVNTEAFF	TGTGCCAGCAGCCCCCAGGACAGGGTTAACACTGAAGCTTTCTTT
TRBD1	TRBV5-4	TRBJ2-7	few	CASSPTPGQGSIEQYF	TGTGCCAGCAGCCCGACGCCGGGACAGGGGTCGATCGAGCAGTACTTC
-	TRBV2	TRBJ1-5	-	CASSRWSNQPQHF	TGTGCCAGCAGCAGGTGGAGCAATCAGCCCCAGCATTTT
-	TRBV6-1	TRBJ2-3	-	CATYFPPRYTDTQYF	TGTGCCACATATTTTCCCCCGCGCTACACAGATACGCAGTATTTT
-	TRBV5-1	TRBJ1-3	-	CASSADSYSGNTIYF	TGCGCCAGCAGCGCGGACAGCTACTCTGGAAACACCATATATTTT
TRBD1	TRBV2	TRBJ2-5	-	CASRTGGQRETQYF	TGTGCCAGCAGGACAGGGGGTCAGCGGGAGACCCAGTACTTC
TRBD2	TRBV9	TRBJ2-3	-	CASSARLAGGVDTQYF	TGTGCCAGCAGCGCCCGACTAGCGGGGGGAGTAGATACGCAGTATTTT
TRBD2	TRBV5-4	TRBJ2-1	few	CASSLSQRGGDEQFF	TGTGCCAGCAGCTTGAGCCAGCGGGGGGGCGATGAGCAGTTCTTC
-	TRBV4-2	TRBJ2-5	-	CASSQQGGETQYF	TGTGCCAGCAGCCAACAGGGCGGAGAGACCCAGTACTTC
-	TRBV10-3	TRBJ1-1	-	CAISRDTEAFF	TGTGCCATCAGTCGGGACACTGAAGCTTTCTTT
-	TRBV2	TRBJ2-5	-	CASSEPPGETQYF	TGTGCCAGCAGTGAACCGCCGGGGGAGACCCAGTACTTC
TRBD2	TRBV12-5	TRBJ2-1	-	CASGKAGVNEQFF	TGTGCTAGTGGAAAAGCGGGGGTCAATGAGCAGTTCTTC
TRBD1	TRBV28	TRBJ1-4	-	CASTDRVGLFF	TGTGCCAGTACGGACAGGGTGGGACTGTTTTTT
-	TRBV13	TRBJ1-3	many	CASSLGIRGNTIYF	TGTGCCAGCAGCTTAGGAATCCGGGGAAACACCATATATTTT
TRBD1	TRBV19	TRBJ2-1	-	CASSTPIDRGLSGSYNEQFF	TGTGCCAGTAGTACCCCAATCGACAGGGGGCTTAGCGGGTCCTACAATGAGCAGTTCTTC
TRBD1	TRBV5-6	TRBJ1-2	-	CASSLVGQGNNYGYTF	TGTGCCAGCAGCTTGGTGGGACAGGGGAATAACTATGGCTACACCTTC
TRBD1	TRBV10-2	TRBJ1-4	-	CASSEPPTGSGEKLFF	TGCGCCAGCAGTGAGCCACCGACAGGGTCGGGTGAAAAACTGTTTTTT